This T cell receptor (beta chain) was sequenced for a study of cytomegalovirus exposure and HLA in healthy donors. A multiplex PCR was run with 60 Vbeta primers and 13 Jbeta primers. The assay was immunoSEQ multiplex PCR, and TCRdb's table has in-frame clones only and misses some. The sample consists of about 150,000 clones, roughly 83% of them appearing once. On this clone: Its specificity is not known.

This cohort consisted of healthy bone marrow donors. Broader study findings: Most TCR sequences were seen very rarely across donors, but some public TCRs occurred in many. Sequencing artifact likely explains a cluster of highly shared sequence variants. Fewer N-insertions (relative to the roughly 720-donor mean) were reportedly seen in an Asian-associated ancestry cluster in a later analysis.

This CDR3 has 16 residues. J was trimmed by 2 bases and V by 0 bases; bases with no gene match: 4. The V gene's germline CDR1 is SGHTA and CDR2 FQGNSA. The genes are TRBV7-2 and TRBJ2-5, with 9 nucleotides matching TRBD2. The sequenced sample was PBMCs. The receptor comes from a man aged 40-55 years in good health and CMV-seronegative. The CDR3 DNA follows: TGTGCCAGCAGCTTAGCGTCAGCGGGGGGACAAGAGACCCAGTACTTC. It is translated as CASSLASAGGQETQYF.